Listed below are T cell receptor beta chains from one sample, sequenced in a study of radiotherapy plus CTLA-4 blockade in lung cancer. The repertoire was sequenced with immunoSEQ multiplex PCR; TCRdb's copy has only in-frame clones and lacks some. This table holds some 73,000 clones, roughly 74% found once. The sample was peripheral blood, taken from a patient treated with radiotherapy plus ipilimumab. These receptor sequences come from a human donor with non-small cell lung cancer whose response to radiotherapy plus ipilimumab could not be evaluated. Both conserved end residues are part of each CDR3. D genes are given only for firm matches. Only some rows state a clone size, as once, few, many or a class for expanded clones.

D: TRBD1
V: TRBV9
size: NA
J: TRBJ1-4
CDR3: CASSVGAGGGVSEKLFF
DNA: TGTGCCAGCAGCGTAGGGGCAGGGGGAGGTGTGAGTGAAAAACTGTTTTTT

D: NA
V: TRBV5-1
size: NA
J: TRBJ2-5
CDR3: CASSLTGETQYF
DNA: TGCGCCAGCAGCTTGACCGGGGAGACCCAGTACTTC

D: NA
V: TRBV9
size: NA
J: TRBJ2-2
CDR3: CASSRYGFSDTGELFF
DNA: TGCGCCAGCAGCCGGTACGGATTCAGCGATACCGGGGAGCTGTTTTTT

D: TRBD2
V: TRBV10-3
size: NA
J: TRBJ2-5
CDR3: CAISEGLAGTETQYF
DNA: TGTGCCATCAGTGAAGGACTAGCGGGAACCGAGACCCAGTACTTC

D: TRBD1
V: TRBV18
size: NA
J: TRBJ1-3
CDR3: CASSPPGQRAGNTIYF
DNA: TGTGCCAGCTCACCACCGGGACAGAGGGCTGGAAACACCATATATTTT

D: TRBD1
V: TRBV10-3
size: NA
J: TRBJ1-6
CDR3: CAIREGYRGRISNSPLHF
DNA: TGTGCCATCAGGGAGGGTTACAGGGGGCGAATCAGTAATTCACCCCTCCACTTT

D: NA
V: TRBV5-1
size: NA
J: TRBJ2-1
CDR3: CASSSNPRQVSYNEQFF
DNA: TGCGCCAGCAGCTCCAACCCCCGACAGGTATCCTACAATGAGCAGTTCTTC

D: NA
V: TRBV5-4
size: NA
J: TRBJ2-7
CDR3: CASSSSFSSYEQYF
DNA: TGTGCCAGCAGCTCCTCATTTAGCTCCTACGAGCAGTACTTC

D: NA
V: TRBV5-6
size: NA
J: TRBJ1-1
CDR3: CASSENTEAFF
DNA: TGTGCCAGCTCAGAGAACACTGAAGCTTTCTTT

D: TRBD2
V: TRBV7-9
size: NA
J: TRBJ2-1
CDR3: CASSQSGTSGRSEQFF
DNA: TGTGCCAGCAGCCAATCCGGGACTAGCGGGAGATCTGAGCAGTTCTTC

D: NA
V: TRBV12-2
size: NA
J: TRBJ2-1
CDR3: CASRPASGGYNEQFF
DNA: TGTGCAAGTCGCCCCGCTAGCGGGGGCTACAATGAGCAGTTCTTC

D: TRBD1
V: TRBV30
size: few
J: TRBJ2-4
CDR3: CAWGGTGVLAKNIQYF
DNA: TGTGCCTGGGGCGGGACAGGGGTCTTAGCCAAAAACATTCAGTACTTC

D: TRBD2
V: TRBV18
size: NA
J: TRBJ2-3
CDR3: CASSPSTSGRGYTQYF
DNA: TGTGCCAGCTCCCCCTCGACTAGCGGGAGGGGCTATACGCAGTATTTT

D: NA
V: TRBV7-8
size: NA
J: TRBJ2-7
CDR3: CASSPRPLLYEQYF
DNA: TGTGCCAGCAGCCCCAGGCCCCTCCTCTACGAGCAGTACTTC

D: NA
V: TRBV4-1
size: once
J: TRBJ2-2
CDR3: CASSSRGRGYTGELFF
DNA: TGCGCCAGCTCGTCGAGAGGGAGAGGTTACACCGGGGAGCTGTTTTTT

D: NA
V: TRBV4-1
size: NA
J: TRBJ2-1
CDR3: CASSQDSVGYNEQFF
DNA: TGCGCCAGCAGCCAAGATAGTGTTGGCTACAATGAGCAGTTCTTC

D: NA
V: TRBV18
size: NA
J: TRBJ2-5
CDR3: CASTPGEETQYF
DNA: TGTGCCAGCACCCCGGGGGAAGAGACCCAGTACTTC

D: NA
V: TRBV5-1
size: NA
J: TRBJ2-1
CDR3: CASSLDPSSSYNEQFF
DNA: TGCGCCAGCAGCTTGGACCCGTCCAGCTCCTACAATGAGCAGTTCTTC

D: TRBD2
V: TRBV7-3
size: NA
J: TRBJ2-1
CDR3: CASRGGTSALDEQFF
DNA: TGTGCCAGCCGCGGAGGGACTAGCGCATTAGATGAGCAGTTCTTC

D: TRBD1
V: TRBV30
size: NA
J: TRBJ2-7
CDR3: CAWSRRGPHEQYF
DNA: TGTGCCTGGAGTCGCAGGGGGCCTCACGAGCAGTACTTC

D: NA
V: TRBV2
size: NA
J: TRBJ2-7
CDR3: CASSRSDSYEQYF
DNA: TGTGCCAGCAGTCGCTCCGACAGCTACGAGCAGTACTTC

D: TRBD1
V: TRBV28
size: NA
J: TRBJ2-5
CDR3: CASSLVDREKETQYF
DNA: TGTGCCAGCAGTTTGGTGGACAGGGAAAAAGAGACCCAGTACTTC

D: NA
V: TRBV6-5
size: few
J: TRBJ1-2
CDR3: CASSYRGQTYGYTF
DNA: TGTGCCAGCAGTTACCGCGGACAGACCTATGGCTACACCTTC

D: NA
V: TRBV4-1
size: NA
J: TRBJ1-5
CDR3: CASSQGWQGIEGQPQHF
DNA: TGCGCCAGCAGCCAAGGATGGCAGGGGATTGAAGGCCAGCCCCAGCATTTT

D: NA
V: TRBV30
size: NA
J: TRBJ1-2
CDR3: CAWSATPRGSGYTF
DNA: TGTGCCTGGAGCGCGACCCCCAGGGGTAGTGGCTACACCTTC

D: NA
V: TRBV7-8
size: NA
J: TRBJ2-3
CDR3: CASRVGRTSSTDTQYF
DNA: TGTGCCAGCAGGGTCGGGAGAACTAGCAGCACAGATACGCAGTATTTT

D: NA
V: TRBV27
size: NA
J: TRBJ2-2
CDR3: CASSLGVSNTGELFF
DNA: TGTGCCAGCAGCCTAGGGGTCTCGAACACCGGGGAGCTGTTTTTT

D: NA
V: TRBV29-1
size: NA
J: TRBJ2-1
CDR3: CSSGGNEQFF
DNA: TGCAGCTCCGGCGGGAATGAGCAGTTCTTC

D: TRBD2
V: TRBV7-2
size: few
J: TRBJ2-7
CDR3: CASSLGGLAGGNTYEQYF
DNA: TGTGCCAGCAGCTTAGGTGGACTAGCGGGGGGGAATACCTACGAGCAGTACTTC